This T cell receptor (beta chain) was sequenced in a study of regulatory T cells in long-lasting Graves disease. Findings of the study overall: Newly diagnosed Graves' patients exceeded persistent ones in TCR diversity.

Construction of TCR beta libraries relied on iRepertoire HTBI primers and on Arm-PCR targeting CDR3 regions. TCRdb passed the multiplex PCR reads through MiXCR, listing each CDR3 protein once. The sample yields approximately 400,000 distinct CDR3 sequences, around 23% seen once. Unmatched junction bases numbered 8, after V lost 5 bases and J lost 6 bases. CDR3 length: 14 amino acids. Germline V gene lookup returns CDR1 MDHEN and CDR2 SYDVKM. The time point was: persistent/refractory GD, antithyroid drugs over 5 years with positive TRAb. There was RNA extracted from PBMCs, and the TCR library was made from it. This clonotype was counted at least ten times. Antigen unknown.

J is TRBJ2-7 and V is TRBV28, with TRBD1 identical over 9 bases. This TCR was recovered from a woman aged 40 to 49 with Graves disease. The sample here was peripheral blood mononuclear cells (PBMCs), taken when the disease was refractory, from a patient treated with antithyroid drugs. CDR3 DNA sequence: TGTGCCAGCAGTCCTGCCCGGGACAGGGCCGAGCAGTACTTC. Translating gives CASSPARDRAEQYF. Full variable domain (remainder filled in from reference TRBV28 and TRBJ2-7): DVKVTQSSRYLVKRTGEKVFLECVQDMDHENMFWYRQDPGLGLRLIYFSYDVKMKEKGDIPEGYSVSREKKERFSLILESASTNQTSMYLCASSPARDRAEQYFGPGTRLTVT.